The next 16 T cell receptor beta chains were all read from a single sample in a study of blood T cell repertoires in COVID-19. Sequenced by immunoSEQ multiplex PCR; TCRdb stores in-frame clones only, minus some. Among 250,000 to 350,000 clones listed, roughly 90% were seen once. Sequences were obtained from PBMCs or T cells enriched from blood (not recorded which). These receptor sequences come from a man in his fifties or sixties who had recovered from COVID-19.

The chain carries TRBV1 and TRBJ1-6; whether TRBD1, the table's D call, matches the DNA was not checked. TRBV1 is given as a pseudogene. The CDR3 spans 14 residues. This CDR3 reads CTSSQGQYNSPLHF. The CDR3 coding sequence is TGCACCAGCAGCCAGGGACAGTATAATTCACCCCTCCACTTT.

The V and J genes are TRBV6-6 and TRBJ2-1; TRBD2 agrees at 9 bases. V lost 7 bases and J lost 7; bases outside the gene matches: 8. Germline-derived CDR1 and CDR2 are MNHNY and SVGAGI (reference sequence). This CDR3 has 14 residues. DNA of the CDR3: TGTGCCAGCACGGGCGGGGGGGCCATGAATGAGCAGTTCTTC. Amino acid sequence: CASTGGGAMNEQFF.

The V and J genes are TRBV7-9 and TRBJ2-1; D is possibly TRBD1 (5 bases). Trimming removed 0 bases at V and 1 base at J, with 10 bases between. CDR1 and CDR2 from the germline V gene are SEHNR and FQNEAQ (reference sequence). The CDR3 consists of 16 residues. In DNA form, the CDR3 reads TGTGCCAGCAGCTTAGCAGGGGCTGTATCCTACAATGAGCAGTTCTTC. The encoded protein is CASSLAGAVSYNEQFF.

This chain connects TRBV5-4 to TRBJ1-6; D unresolved. The CDR3 runs 16 residues. Germline V lookup: CDR1 SGHNT, CDR2 YYREEE (reference sequence). Trimming pared 0 bases from V and 4 bases from J, leaving 11 bases between. The DNA of the CDR3 is TGTGCCAGCAGCTTGGATGGGTACGGGTATAATTCACCCCTCCACTTT. The encoded protein is CASSLDGYGYNSPLHF. The whole variable domain, filled in from reference TRBV5-4 and TRBJ1-6, reads ETGVTQSPTHLIKTRGQQVTLRCSSQSGHNTVSWYQQALGQGPQFIFQYYREEENGRGNFPPRFSGLQFPNYSSELNVNALELDDSALYLCASSLDGYGYNSPLHFGNGTRLTVT.

This clone was recorded once. The gene calls are TRBV5-5 and TRBJ2-3, with 10 bases that match TRBD2. The CDR3 is 16 residues long. The ends lost 6 bases at V and 5 bases at J; junction bases unmatched: 12. The germline gives CDR1 SGHKS, CDR2 YYEKEE (reference sequence). CDR3 coding DNA: TGTGCCAGCACCGGAACCCTAGCGGGAGTAAGAGATACGCAGTATTTT. This encodes CASTGTLAGVRDTQYF.

The chain has TRBV9 and TRBJ2-3, with 8 positions matching TRBD2. This CDR3 region has 16 residues. From germline, CDR1 is SGDLS and CDR2 YYNGEE. V lost 0 bases, J lost 1 base, and 4 bases stayed unmatched. The DNA for the CDR3 is TGTGCCAGCAGCGTAGCGGGACTAGGGGGCACAGATACGCAGTATTTT. Its protein product is CASSVAGLGGTDTQYF.

This rearrangement joins TRBV6-5 to TRBJ1-1; no clear D. This CDR3 is built from 15 residues. V gave up 2 bases and J gave up 1 base, with 11 bases separating them. Germline V gene lookup returns CDR1 MNHEY and CDR2 SVGAGI. CDR3 sequence: CASSYGRGANTEAFF. CDR3 nucleotides: TGTGCCAGCAGTTACGGGCGGGGAGCGAACACTGAAGCTTTCTTT.

This clone appeared once. The gene calls are TRBV9 and TRBJ1-6; 8 bases are shared with TRBD1. The V segment lost 3 bases and the J segment 7 bases; nucleotides outside the gene matches: 6. This CDR3 has 15 residues. The germline CDR1 and CDR2 sequences are SGDLS and YYNGEE. DNA for the CDR3: TGTGCCAGCAGCGCCTGGACAGGGATAAATTCACCCCTCCACTTT. This gives the protein CASSAWTGINSPLHF.

This sequence joins TRBV25-1 and TRBJ2-7, with 10 nucleotides matching TRBD1. Germline CDR1 and CDR2: MGHDK and SYGVNS. Unmatched junction bases numbered 7, after V lost 9 bases and J lost 5 bases. CDR3 size: 13 residues. The CDR3 nucleotides read TGTGCCAGTCGACAGGGGGCAAATGACGAGCAGTACTTC. It encodes CASRQGANDEQYF.

This chain connects TRBV7-8 to TRBJ1-1; D not certain. The CDR3 contains 13 residues. V gave up 1 base and J gave up 7 bases, with 10 bases separating them. The germline CDR1 and CDR2 sequences are SGHVS and FQNEAQ. CDR3 bases: TGTGCCAGCAGCTTAGTGAGTCGGGGTGAAGCTTTCTTT. Protein product: CASSLVSRGEAFF.

V is TRBV29-1 and J is TRBJ1-1; 7 nucleotides align to TRBD1. From germline, CDR1 is SQVTM and CDR2 ANQGSEA. CDR3 size: 13 residues. With V trimmed by 5 bases and J by 3 bases, 6 bases remained unmatched. The CDR3 loop is CSVKDRTHTEAFF. In nucleotides, the CDR3 is TGCAGCGTTAAGGACAGGACCCACACTGAAGCTTTCTTT. The full variable domain, its missing parts supplied by reference TRBV29-1 and TRBJ1-1, is SAVISQKPSRDICQRGTSLTIQCQVDSQVTMMFWYRQQPGQSLTLIATANQGSEATYESGFVIDKFPISRPNLTFSTLTVSNMSPEDSSIYLCSVKDRTHTEAFFGQGTRLTVV.

The chain combines TRBV19 with TRBJ1-2; the D is unclear. The V and J ends lost 8 bases and 0 bases respectively, with 7 bases between them. The V gene's germline CDR1 is LNHDA and CDR2 SQIVND (reference sequence). This CDR3 contains 12 residues. The CDR3 nucleotides are TGTGCCAGTTGCAGGACTAACTATGGCTACACCTTC. Translation gives CASCRTNYGYTF.

This clone was recorded once. The chain employs TRBV12-3 or TRBV12-4 and TRBJ1-2; D is uncertain. The CDR3 is 13 residues long. V was pared by 6 bases and J by 0 bases, with 8 bases between. CDR3 bases: TGTGCCAGCAGCTACAGTACTAACTATGGCTACACCTTC. Amino acid sequence: CASSYSTNYGYTF.

This chain connects TRBV7-3 to TRBJ2-5; 12 nucleotides line up with TRBD2. The ends lost 3 bases at V and 0 bases at J; junction bases unmatched: 11. Germline V CDR1 and CDR2: SGHTA, FQGTGA. CDR3 length equals 19 residues. CDR3 sequence (DNA): TGTGCCAGCAGCTTGGGTCTAGCGGGGGGGCCTGGGTACCAAGAGACCCAGTACTTC. Protein: CASSLGLAGGPGYQETQYF.

The rearrangement uses TRBV9 and TRBJ2-1; 15 nucleotides agree with TRBD2. The junction had 9 bases not matched to a gene; V was cut back by 3 bases and J by 11 bases. Germline V CDR1 and CDR2: SGDLS, YYNGEE. The CDR3 totals 16 residues. The CDR3 loop reads CASSASWGLAGGQQFF. The CDR3, as DNA: TGTGCCAGCAGCGCGAGCTGGGGACTAGCGGGGGGCCAGCAGTTCTTC.

The chain combines TRBV2 with TRBJ2-1, with TRBD2 matching 7 bases. CDR1 and CDR2 (germline): SNHLY, FYNNEI. The J segment lost 2 bases and the V segment lost 6 bases, leaving 1 base of the junction unmatched. The CDR3 spans 13 residues. CDR3 protein: CASRRGTYNEQFF. The CDR3 region has the DNA TGTGCCAGCAGGCGGGGGACCTACAATGAGCAGTTCTTC.